This note documents a single T cell receptor (beta chain) sequence. Its specificity is not known. A sample-barcoded 5' primer and a J-beta primer mix were used in a second PCR of roughly 6 to 11 cycles. CDR3-containing paired-end reads numbered at least 2.5 million in each sample. MiXCR, applied by TCRdb to the 5' RACE reads, yields one record per CDR3 protein. The sample lists 1,500,000 or so distinct CDR3 sequences, around 40% seen once, with approximately 4% in the top ten. The data derive from a study of blood T cells in healthy people across ages. The V gene's germline CDR1 is SGHTA and CDR2 FQGNSA. The CDR3 is 15 residues long. V lost 5 bases to trimming and J lost 4 bases, with 17 bases between them. Overall study results and limits: It was held that diversity estimates obtained from one million T cells represented underestimates. While age rose, TCR beta diversity per million T cells dropped in a roughly linear way.

The chain carries TRBV7-2 and TRBJ1-1, with a tentative D call TRBD1 (5 bases). The sequence derives from a woman under 30 in good health. Sequenced sample: blood. CDR3 sequence reads: CASSLRARARTEAFF. CDR3 nucleotide sequence: TGTGCCAGCAGCCTCAGGGCCAGGGCGCGCACTGAAGCTTTCTTT.